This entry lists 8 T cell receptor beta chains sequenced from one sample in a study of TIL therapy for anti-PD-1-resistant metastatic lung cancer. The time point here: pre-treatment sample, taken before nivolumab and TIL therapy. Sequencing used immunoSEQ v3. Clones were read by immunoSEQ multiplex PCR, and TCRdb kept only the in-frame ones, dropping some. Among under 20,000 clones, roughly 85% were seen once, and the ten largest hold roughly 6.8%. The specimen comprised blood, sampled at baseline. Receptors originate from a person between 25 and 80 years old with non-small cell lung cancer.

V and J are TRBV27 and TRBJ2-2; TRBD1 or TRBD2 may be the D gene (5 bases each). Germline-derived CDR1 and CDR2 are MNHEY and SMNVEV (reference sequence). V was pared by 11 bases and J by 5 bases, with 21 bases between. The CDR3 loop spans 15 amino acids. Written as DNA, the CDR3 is TGTGCCTCCCAGGGACCCCCCTGGGGAACCGGGGAGCTGTTTTTT. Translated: CASQGPPWGTGELFF.

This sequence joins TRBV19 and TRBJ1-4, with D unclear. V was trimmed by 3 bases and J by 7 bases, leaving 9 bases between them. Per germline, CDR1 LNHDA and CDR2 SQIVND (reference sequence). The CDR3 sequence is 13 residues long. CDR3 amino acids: CASSIRPGEKLFF. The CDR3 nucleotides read TGTGCCAGTAGTATTAGGCCGGGTGAAAAACTGTTTTTT.

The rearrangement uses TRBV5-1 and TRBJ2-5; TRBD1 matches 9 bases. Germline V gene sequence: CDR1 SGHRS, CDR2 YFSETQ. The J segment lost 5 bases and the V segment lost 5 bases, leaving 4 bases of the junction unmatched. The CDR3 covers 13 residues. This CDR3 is CASRRTGEETQYF. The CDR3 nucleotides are TGCGCCAGCAGACGGACAGGGGAGGAGACCCAGTACTTC.

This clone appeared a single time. The CDR3 loop reads CASSQDGVGANYGYTF. The DNA of the CDR3 is TGCGCCAGCAGCCAAGATGGGGTAGGGGCTAACTATGGCTACACCTTC. The chain combines TRBV4-3 with TRBJ1-2, with a tentative D call TRBD1 (5 bases). The length of the CDR3 is 16 residues. V was clipped by 0 bases and J by 0 bases, with 11 bases between them. Germline lookup yields CDR1 LGHNA and CDR2 YSLEER.

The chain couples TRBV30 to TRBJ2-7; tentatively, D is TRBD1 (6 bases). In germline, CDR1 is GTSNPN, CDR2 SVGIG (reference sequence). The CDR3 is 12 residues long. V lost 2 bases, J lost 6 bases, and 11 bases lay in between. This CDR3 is CAWSPSGVEQYF. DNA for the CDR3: TGTGCCTGGAGTCCCTCAGGGGTCGAGCAGTACTTC.

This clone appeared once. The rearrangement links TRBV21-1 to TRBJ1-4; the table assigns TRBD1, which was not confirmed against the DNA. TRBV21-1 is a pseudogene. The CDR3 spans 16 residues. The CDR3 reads CASSNTVGPDGEKLFF. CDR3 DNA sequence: TGTGCCAGCAGCAACACGGTGGGGCCAGACGGGGAAAAACTGTTTTTT.

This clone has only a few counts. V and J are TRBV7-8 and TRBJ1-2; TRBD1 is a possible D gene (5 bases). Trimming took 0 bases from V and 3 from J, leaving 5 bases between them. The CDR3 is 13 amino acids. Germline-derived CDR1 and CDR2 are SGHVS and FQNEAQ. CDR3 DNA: TGTGCCAGCAGCTTAGCGGGGGACTATGGCTACACCTTC. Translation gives CASSLAGDYGYTF.

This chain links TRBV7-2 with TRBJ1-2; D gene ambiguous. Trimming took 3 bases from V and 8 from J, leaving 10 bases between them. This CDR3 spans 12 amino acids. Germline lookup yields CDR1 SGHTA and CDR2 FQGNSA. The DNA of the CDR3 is TGTGCCAGCAGCTTCACAGCTTTGGGCTACACCTTC. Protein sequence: CASSFTALGYTF.